Detailed here is one TCR beta chain. Antigen: not known. The method was immunoSEQ multiplex PCR; TCRdb's version includes in-frame clones alone and lacks a portion of them. The data show 100,000 or so clones, with roughly nine tenths seen just once and 4% held by the top ten. The CDR3 consists of 14 residues. V shed 4 bases and J 7 bases; nucleotides not matched to a gene: 7. CDR1 is MGHRA, CDR2 YSYEKL, per germline. The data belong to a study of cytomegalovirus exposure and HLA in healthy donors. Study-wide points: A list of approximately 150 TCR beta chains associated with cytomegalovirus was given.

Source material: PBMCs. The chain carries TRBV4-1 and TRBJ1-5; 7 positions agree with TRBD1. The sequence came from a woman between 18 and 29 years old in good health and CMV-seropositive. The chain's CDR3 is CASSLRQGSQPQHF. DNA of the CDR3: TGCGCCAGCAGCCTTCGACAGGGCTCACAGCCCCAGCATTTT.